This paragraph reports one T cell receptor (beta chain). What it binds is not known. The junction does not match germline at one end; this may be a read error. The TCR beta CDR3 regions underwent amplification using RNA transcripts as the source. The HTBI set primed first-round TCR CDR3 RT-PCR. One entry per CDR3 protein results from TCRdb running MiXCR on the multiplex PCR reads. The repertoire holds a few hundred thousand distinct CDR3 sequences, with around 21% as singletons. Germline lookup yields CDR1 LNHDA and CDR2 SQIVND (reference sequence). The CDR3 is 13 residues long. The record originates from a study of T cells in Graves' hyperthyroidism and ophthalmopathy. Study-level findings and limits: Blood also held most thyroid clonotypes expanded beyond 0.001. Before onset, by a median of 6.5 months, the model predicted ophthalmopathy.

Lactation, pregnancy, other autoimmune disease or uncontrolled infection led to exclusion of patients. The chain joins TRBV19 to TRBJ2-5, with TRBD1 identical over 7 bases. The sequenced sample was blood. The source is a man aged 18 to 29 with Graves' hyperthyroidism. The CDR3 nucleotides are TGTGCCAGTAGTTACAGGGGCCAAGAGAGCCAGTACTTC. Protein: CASSYRGQESQYF.